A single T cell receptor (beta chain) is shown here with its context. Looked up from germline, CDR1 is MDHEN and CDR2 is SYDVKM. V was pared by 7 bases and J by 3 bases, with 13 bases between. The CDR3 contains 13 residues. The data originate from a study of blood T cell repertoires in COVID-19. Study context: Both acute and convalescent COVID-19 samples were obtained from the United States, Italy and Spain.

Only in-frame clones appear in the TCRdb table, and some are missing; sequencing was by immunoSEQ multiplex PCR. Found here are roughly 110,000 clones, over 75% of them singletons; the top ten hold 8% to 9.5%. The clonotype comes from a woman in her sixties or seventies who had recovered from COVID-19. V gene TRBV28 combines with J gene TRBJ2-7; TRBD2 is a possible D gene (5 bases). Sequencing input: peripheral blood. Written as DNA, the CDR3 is TGTGCCAGCAAGGTCGGGGTCCACTACGAGCAGTACTTC. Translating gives CASKVGVHYEQYF.